A selection of T cell receptor beta chains follows, all from one sample in a study of neurological immune-mediated disorders. TCRdb reprocessed the 5' RACE reads with MiXCR, giving one entry per CDR3 protein. The sample holds tens of thousands of distinct CDR3 sequences, about 3.2% seen once. The source material was PBMCs. These receptors all come from a woman aged 60-70 years with multiple sclerosis. Each CDR3 is given with its conserved first and last residue. Each record gives: V gene, J gene, CDR3 protein.

TRBV4-1	TRBJ2-1	CASSLAGEVSYNEQFF
TRBV28	TRBJ1-1	CASTPGQANTEAFF
TRBV14	TRBJ1-2	CASSPQGGYYGYTF
TRBV7-8	TRBJ1-5	CASSRGDSNQPQHF
TRBV20-1	TRBJ2-7	CTVPRSYEQYF
TRBV20-1	TRBJ1-6	CSARSPIRLNSPLHF
TRBV25-1	TRBJ2-5	CASSKQGTLPVSQYF
TRBV7-2	TRBJ2-7	CASSSRGPHTYEQYF
TRBV20-1	TRBJ2-3	CSAGTGTIYEDTQYF
TRBV5-4	TRBJ2-3	CASSLGRATDTQYF
TRBV5-1	TRBJ2-5	CASSLVGASWKETQYF
TRBV25-1	TRBJ1-1	CASSEYLGRAEAFF
TRBV5-1	TRBJ2-2	CASSADRRNTGELFF
TRBV20-1	TRBJ2-7	CSARERGQGNYYEQYF
TRBV20-1	TRBJ1-5	CSALRTENKTQNF
TRBV6-5	TRBJ1-2	CASSYLGGGANGYTF
TRBV20-1	TRBJ2-7	CSASEGGPSRVEQYF
TRBV5-1	TRBJ2-7	CASNGDYYEQYF
TRBV29-1	TRBJ2-2	CSVPDRVATGELFF
TRBV7-8	TRBJ1-1	CASSLATGLGTEAFF
TRBV7-9	TRBJ2-7	CASSIGTGGSREQYF
TRBV12-3/TRBV12-4	TRBJ2-7	CASSLRGGTSVVEQYF
TRBV27	TRBJ2-2	CASMGQLNTGELFF
TRBV19	TRBJ1-1	CASRQGRAKNTEAFF
TRBV12-3/TRBV12-4	TRBJ2-5	CASRITGRETQYF
TRBV2	TRBJ1-1	CASRGHLNTEAFF
TRBV4-1	TRBJ2-7	CASSQIPRGGYEQYF
TRBV2	TRBJ2-6	CASQRLDSGANVLTF
TRBV6-5	TRBJ2-2	CASSGSGQGRELFF
TRBV5-1	TRBJ2-2	CASSLNTGELFF
TRBV6-6	TRBJ1-6	CASSYVAGNNSPLHF
TRBV28	TRBJ2-3	CASSLTPTDTQYF
TRBV7-2	TRBJ2-5	CASSLVVSLVETQYF
TRBV6-1	TRBJ1-2	CASSGGQGAGYTF
TRBV4-1	TRBJ1-4	CASSGSSGTNEKLFF
TRBV20-1	TRBJ1-1	CSAWLIGVSEAFF
TRBV5-1	TRBJ2-7	CASSLVLADEQRQYF
TRBV5-1	TRBJ1-2	CASSLEVVSRWGSNYGYTF
TRBV7-2	TRBJ2-1	CASSPTRDRSNEQFF
TRBV7-9	TRBJ1-2	CASSLATEGSYTF